The text below deals with one TCR beta chain. What it recognizes is unknown. The data were taken from a study of shared clonotypes between healthy human individuals. Here immunoSEQ multiplex PCR was the method, and the copy in TCRdb shows in-frame clones only, minus some. Altogether 1.5 million to 1.9 million clones are present, about 98% being singletons, with the ten largest covering roughly 0.4%. The study's findings and limits: Estimated richness values were generally larger in naive subsets than in memory subsets. When naive CD4 clonotypes were compared across several donors, approximately 5% were shared.

The CDR3 is made up of 12 amino acids. In germline, CDR1 is SNHLY, CDR2 FYNNEI. Trimming removed 7 bases at V and 15 bases at J, with 19 bases between. Splitting of CD4+ cells produced CD45RA+ naive and CD45RA-negative memory subsets. The sequence was obtained from a man younger than 40 in good health. The V call is TRBV2, the J call TRBJ2-1; TRBD2 is a possible D gene (5 bases). Sequencing was carried out using naive CD4+ T cells sorted from blood. Noted subset: CD45RA+ positively selected. CDR3 sequence reads: CASTAGKEFRFF. For the CDR3, the DNA is TGTGCCAGCACGGCGGGTAAGGAGTTTCGGTTCTTC.